The rows below give T cell receptor beta chains drawn from one sample of a study of T cell repertoires in ileal Crohn's disease. Sequencing was performed with immunoSEQ multiplex PCR; in TCRdb, only in-frame clones are kept and a portion is missing. The repertoire includes about 11,000 clones, 72% of them detected once, and less than 10% sits in the top ten. Specimen: ileal tissue. The origin of the receptors is an adult with Crohn's disease. The CDR3 runs from the conserved cysteine through the conserved F or W. D genes are given only for firm matches. Size values are once, few and many counts, or a class for expanded clones, and some rows have none.

d_call: TRBD2
j_call: TRBJ2-2
clone_size: -
v_call: TRBV2
cdr3_nt: TGTGCCAGCAGTGCTAGCGGTACAACATGGGAGCTGTTTTTT
cdr3_aa: CASSASGTTWELFF

d_call: -
j_call: TRBJ1-1
clone_size: -
v_call: TRBV6-5
cdr3_nt: TGTGCCAGCAGTTACTCGACGGAGGGTATTACTGAAGCTTTCTTT
cdr3_aa: CASSYSTEGITEAFF

d_call: TRBD2
j_call: TRBJ2-1
clone_size: -
v_call: TRBV9
cdr3_nt: TGTGCCAGCAGCGAAAGCGGGACGGTGTACAATGAGCAGTTCTTC
cdr3_aa: CASSESGTVYNEQFF

d_call: -
j_call: TRBJ2-1
clone_size: once
v_call: TRBV9
cdr3_nt: TGTGCCAGCAGCGAGGGGGGGTTCCGAAATGAGCAGTTCTTC
cdr3_aa: CASSEGGFRNEQFF

d_call: TRBD1
j_call: TRBJ1-1
clone_size: -
v_call: TRBV6-5
cdr3_nt: TGTGCCAGTTGGACAGGGAACACTGAAGCTTTCTTT
cdr3_aa: CASWTGNTEAFF

d_call: TRBD1
j_call: TRBJ2-7
clone_size: few
v_call: TRBV7-7
cdr3_nt: TGTGCTAGCAGTCCCGGGACAGGGACTTACGAGCAGTACTTC
cdr3_aa: CASSPGTGTYEQYF

d_call: TRBD1
j_call: TRBJ2-7
clone_size: -
v_call: TRBV19
cdr3_nt: TGTGCCACCTCGACAGGGCCGGGCGAGCAGTACTTC
cdr3_aa: CATSTGPGEQYF

d_call: TRBD1
j_call: TRBJ2-7
clone_size: -
v_call: TRBV27
cdr3_nt: TGTGCCAGCAGACACTCCGGGACAGGGATCTACGAGCAGTACTTC
cdr3_aa: CASRHSGTGIYEQYF

d_call: TRBD2
j_call: TRBJ2-1
clone_size: -
v_call: TRBV6-1
cdr3_nt: TGTGCCAGCAGTGACCCGGGACTAGCAAGCTACAATGAGCAGTTCTTC
cdr3_aa: CASSDPGLASYNEQFF

d_call: -
j_call: TRBJ2-7
clone_size: -
v_call: TRBV27
cdr3_nt: TGTGCCAGCAGTCCCCATGGCGGGTCCTCCTACGAGCAGTACTTC
cdr3_aa: CASSPHGGSSYEQYF

d_call: -
j_call: TRBJ2-6
clone_size: -
v_call: TRBV4-3
cdr3_nt: TGCGCCAGCAGCCAAGAAACGGAGGGTTCTGGGGCCAACGTCCTGACTTTC
cdr3_aa: CASSQETEGSGANVLTF

d_call: -
j_call: TRBJ2-7
clone_size: -
v_call: TRBV19
cdr3_nt: TGTGCCAGTAGTGTCGCCGCGACAGCTACCTACGAGCAGTACTTC
cdr3_aa: CASSVAATATYEQYF

d_call: -
j_call: TRBJ2-1
clone_size: -
v_call: TRBV6-5
cdr3_nt: TGTGCCAGCAGTGCCCGCGGAGAGCAGTTCTTC
cdr3_aa: CASSARGEQFF

d_call: -
j_call: TRBJ2-3
clone_size: -
v_call: TRBV5-4
cdr3_nt: TGTGCCAGCAGCGGCGGGACTTGGACTAGCACAGATACGCAGTATTTT
cdr3_aa: CASSGGTWTSTDTQYF

d_call: TRBD2
j_call: TRBJ2-1
clone_size: few
v_call: TRBV11-3
cdr3_nt: TGTGCCAGCAGCTTAGCCCCTAGCGGGAGCGGTGAGCAGTTCTTC
cdr3_aa: CASSLAPSGSGEQFF

d_call: -
j_call: TRBJ1-1
clone_size: -
v_call: TRBV27
cdr3_nt: TGTGCCAGCAGTCGGATGGCCGGGGGGGGATCCATGAACACTGAAGCTTTCTTT
cdr3_aa: CASSRMAGGGSMNTEAFF

d_call: -
j_call: TRBJ1-1
clone_size: medium-sized
v_call: TRBV7-9
cdr3_nt: TGTGCCAGCAGCCATGGAGCAGGGGAAGCTTTCTTT
cdr3_aa: CASSHGAGEAFF

d_call: -
j_call: TRBJ1-5
clone_size: -
v_call: TRBV5-1
cdr3_nt: TGCGCCAGCAGCTTGGACAGTACCAGTCAGCCCCAGCATTTT
cdr3_aa: CASSLDSTSQPQHF

d_call: -
j_call: TRBJ2-1
clone_size: once
v_call: TRBV30
cdr3_nt: TGTGCCTCCACTAGGGGGACCAGCTCCTACAATGAGCAGTTCTTC
cdr3_aa: CASTRGTSSYNEQFF

d_call: TRBD1
j_call: TRBJ1-2
clone_size: -
v_call: TRBV7-2
cdr3_nt: TGTGCCAGCAGCCCGGACAGGGCCTATGGCTACACCTTC
cdr3_aa: CASSPDRAYGYTF

d_call: -
j_call: TRBJ1-5
clone_size: -
v_call: TRBV16
cdr3_nt: TGTGCCAGCAGCCAATTCTCGGGCAATCAGCCCCAGCATTTT
cdr3_aa: CASSQFSGNQPQHF

d_call: TRBD2
j_call: TRBJ2-7
clone_size: -
v_call: TRBV6-1
cdr3_nt: TGTGCCAGCAGGCCGGGACTAGCGCTCAACGAGCAGTACTTC
cdr3_aa: CASRPGLALNEQYF

d_call: TRBD2
j_call: TRBJ2-7
clone_size: -
v_call: TRBV7-9
cdr3_nt: TGTGCCAGCAGCCGGAGTAGCGGGAGGGCTAGCTACGAGCAGTACTTC
cdr3_aa: CASSRSSGRASYEQYF

d_call: TRBD2
j_call: TRBJ2-1
clone_size: -
v_call: TRBV2
cdr3_nt: TGTGCCAGGAAGGGCGGGAGAAGAAATGAGCAGTTCTTC
cdr3_aa: CARKGGRRNEQFF

d_call: -
j_call: TRBJ1-4
clone_size: -
v_call: TRBV9
cdr3_nt: TGTGCCAGCAGCGTAGGAGTTGCAACTAATGAAAAACTGTTTTTT
cdr3_aa: CASSVGVATNEKLFF

d_call: TRBD1
j_call: TRBJ2-7
clone_size: -
v_call: TRBV2
cdr3_nt: TGTGCCAGCAGTGCGAACAGGGGGAATATGGGGGAGCAGTACTTC
cdr3_aa: CASSANRGNMGEQYF

d_call: -
j_call: TRBJ2-4
clone_size: -
v_call: TRBV19
cdr3_nt: TGTGCCAGTAGTACGGGGACTTCAATAGCCAAAAACATTCAGTACTTC
cdr3_aa: CASSTGTSIAKNIQYF

d_call: -
j_call: TRBJ2-7
clone_size: -
v_call: TRBV11-2
cdr3_nt: TGTGCCAGCACCATGACAGAGCTCGGTGGCGAGCAGTACTTC
cdr3_aa: CASTMTELGGEQYF

d_call: -
j_call: TRBJ2-7
clone_size: medium-sized
v_call: TRBV12-1
cdr3_nt: TGTGCCAGCAGCCCTCCGATAGCGGTGCAACAGTACTTC
cdr3_aa: CASSPPIAVQQYF

d_call: TRBD2
j_call: TRBJ2-7
clone_size: -
v_call: TRBV6-6
cdr3_nt: TGTGCCAGCAGTCTCAGCGGGGTGGGGATCTACGAGCAGTACTTC
cdr3_aa: CASSLSGVGIYEQYF

d_call: TRBD1
j_call: TRBJ2-1
clone_size: -
v_call: TRBV29-1
cdr3_nt: TGCAGCGGAGGGACAGGGGGCTACAATGAGCAGTTCTTC
cdr3_aa: CSGGTGGYNEQFF

d_call: -
j_call: TRBJ2-6
clone_size: few
v_call: TRBV7-6
cdr3_nt: TGTGCCAGCAGCTTAGCTTTGGTCGGCTCTGGGGCCAACGTCCTGACTTTC
cdr3_aa: CASSLALVGSGANVLTF

d_call: TRBD1
j_call: TRBJ1-1
clone_size: -
v_call: TRBV6-1
cdr3_nt: TGTGCCAGCAGTAGGGTTGGACAGGTGAACACTGAAGCTTTCTTT
cdr3_aa: CASSRVGQVNTEAFF

d_call: -
j_call: TRBJ2-2
clone_size: once
v_call: TRBV6-1
cdr3_nt: TGTGCCAGCAGTGAAGCGGGGAGCCCGGCCGGGGAGCTGTTTTTT
cdr3_aa: CASSEAGSPAGELFF

d_call: -
j_call: TRBJ2-1
clone_size: -
v_call: TRBV7-2
cdr3_nt: TGTGCCAGCAGCTTCCTCGGGAGTACCGAGCAGTTCTTC
cdr3_aa: CASSFLGSTEQFF

d_call: TRBD1
j_call: TRBJ1-5
clone_size: -
v_call: TRBV7-8
cdr3_nt: TGTGCCAGCAGCTCCACCTATGGACCTTACAGGGGAGGAGGCAATCAGCCCCAGCATTTT
cdr3_aa: CASSSTYGPYRGGGNQPQHF

d_call: -
j_call: TRBJ1-5
clone_size: once
v_call: TRBV6-5
cdr3_nt: TGTGCCAGCAGCTGGACCCAGGGTCAGCCCCAGCATTTT
cdr3_aa: CASSWTQGQPQHF

d_call: -
j_call: TRBJ2-3
clone_size: few
v_call: TRBV30
cdr3_nt: TGTGCCTGGAGCCCCCCCTATATCACAGATACGCAGTATTTT
cdr3_aa: CAWSPPYITDTQYF

d_call: TRBD1
j_call: TRBJ2-3
clone_size: few
v_call: TRBV12-5
cdr3_nt: TGTGCTAGTGGTTTGGGACAGGGGAACACAGATACGCAGTATTTT
cdr3_aa: CASGLGQGNTDTQYF

d_call: TRBD2
j_call: TRBJ2-7
clone_size: -
v_call: TRBV30
cdr3_nt: TGTGTGGGCGGGAGAGGCTACGAGCAGTACTTC
cdr3_aa: CVGGRGYEQYF

d_call: TRBD2
j_call: TRBJ2-1
clone_size: -
v_call: TRBV7-2
cdr3_nt: TGTGCCAGCAGCTTAGTGGGGACTAGCGGCAACAATGAGCAGTTCTTC
cdr3_aa: CASSLVGTSGNNEQFF